This TCR beta chain comes out of a study of blood T cell repertoires in COVID-19. The wider study: Specimens from acute and convalescent COVID-19 originated in the United States, Italy and Spain.

The V segment lost 3 bases and the J segment 5 bases; nucleotides outside the gene matches: 4. The CDR3 sequence is 13 residues long. The repertoire was sequenced with immunoSEQ multiplex PCR; TCRdb's copy has only in-frame clones and lacks some. Found here are approximately 100,000 clones, more than 70% of them singletons; the top ten hold 15% to 20%. The TCR comes from a woman older than 75 in a cohort sampled during active COVID-19. Sequencing used peripheral blood. The chain combines TRBV5-3 with TRBJ2-5; 7 nucleotides line up with TRBD1. TRBV5-3 is filed as an ORF, its function uncertain. For the CDR3, the DNA is TGTGCCAGAAGCTACAGGGGTGTGGAGACCCAGTACTTC. It encodes CARSYRGVETQYF.